A selection of T cell receptor beta chains follows, all from one sample in a study of blood T cell repertoires in COVID-19. This table comes from immunoSEQ multiplex PCR, and its TCRdb copy is limited to in-frame clones, with some not included. The table lists 30,000 to 45,000 clones, approximately 78% of them singletons, with 25% to 35% in the top ten. Sequenced sample: peripheral blood. The receptors derive from a man aged 60-69 years with acute or convalescent COVID-19. The CDR3 runs from the conserved cysteine through the conserved F or W. D genes are given only for firm matches. Expanded clones are given a class, and other clones once, few, many or no size at all.

once,TRBJ2-2,-,TRBV5-8,TGTGCCAGCAGCTTCGAACCTACGAACACCGGGGAGCTGTTTTTT,CASSFEPTNTGELFF
-,TRBJ2-7,-,TRBV20-1,TGCAGCCCTGGGCAGACCTACGAGCAGTACTTC,CSPGQTYEQYF
few,TRBJ2-3,-,TRBV18,TGTGCCAGCTCACCACCGTCCGGCGGGGCCACAGATACGCAGTATTTT,CASSPPSGGATDTQYF
-,TRBJ2-3,TRBD2,TRBV7-9,TGTGCCAGCAGCAGGACTAGCGGGAGAATAGATACGCAGTATTTT,CASSRTSGRIDTQYF
-,TRBJ1-1,-,TRBV2,TGTGCCAGCGCCTGGTCAGGGAACACTGAAGCTTTCTTT,CASAWSGNTEAFF
-,TRBJ2-7,-,TRBV5-6,TGTGCCAGCAGCTTGGTAGGGAGAGGTAGTTACGAGCAGTACTTC,CASSLVGRGSYEQYF
-,TRBJ2-7,-,TRBV28,TGTGCCAGCAGTGTGGGGCGCCGCTACGAGCAGTACTTC,CASSVGRRYEQYF
-,TRBJ2-7,TRBD1,TRBV5-1,TGCGCCAGCAGCTTGGGGACAGGGATACACGAGCAGTACTTC,CASSLGTGIHEQYF
-,TRBJ2-7,-,TRBV6-5,TGTGCCAGCAGTCAGGATTCGCCCTCCTACGAGCAGTACTTC,CASSQDSPSYEQYF
-,TRBJ1-4,-,TRBV27,TGTGCCAGCAGCCCTTTACTCCTGCAAACTAATGAAAAACTGTTTTTT,CASSPLLLQTNEKLFF
many,TRBJ2-3,-,TRBV4-1,TGCGCCAGCAGCCAAGATCGGCTAGCAGTAAGCACAGATACGCAGTATTTT,CASSQDRLAVSTDTQYF
-,TRBJ2-7,TRBD2,TRBV7-2,TGTGCCAGCAGCCCTCGGGGCGGGAGCTCCTACGAGCAGTACTTC,CASSPRGGSSYEQYF
-,TRBJ2-1,TRBD2,TRBV11-2,TGTGCCAGCAGCTTAGGGATAGCGGGAGGACCGAAGAATGAGCAGTTCTTC,CASSLGIAGGPKNEQFF
-,TRBJ2-7,-,TRBV12-3/TRBV12-4,TGTGCCAGCAGTGATAGAATGTACGAGCAGTACTTC,CASSDRMYEQYF
-,TRBJ2-5,-,TRBV19,TGTGCCAGTAGGTTCGCGCTAGCGTTAGGGACCCAGTACTTC,CASRFALALGTQYF
-,TRBJ2-2,-,TRBV14,TGTGCCAGCAGCCATCTAATCCGGAGAGGGAACACCGGGGAGCTGTTTTTT,CASSHLIRRGNTGELFF
many,TRBJ2-7,TRBD2,TRBV5-4,TGTGCCAGCAGCCCACCGGGACTAGCGGGAGGGCCCTACGAGCAGTACTTC,CASSPPGLAGGPYEQYF
-,TRBJ2-3,-,TRBV9,TGTGCCAGCAGCCCCCCCCGGGGCACAGATACGCAGTATTTT,CASSPPRGTDTQYF
-,TRBJ1-5,TRBD1,TRBV28,TGTGCCAGCAGTCGAGGACAGGGACGTTTTGCCCAGCATTTT,CASSRGQGRFAQHF
-,TRBJ2-5,-,TRBV2,TGTGCCAGCAGTGAAGTGGAGGCCTTAGGGATGGAGACCCAGTACTTC,CASSEVEALGMETQYF
-,TRBJ2-5,TRBD1,TRBV6-2/TRBV6-3,TGTGCCAGCAGTTACGAACAGGGGGCCTCGGAGACCCAGTACTTC,CASSYEQGASETQYF
-,TRBJ2-7,TRBD1,TRBV11-2,TGTGCCAGCAGCTTAGTGCTTCCTACAGGGGTCCTCTACGAGCAGTACTTC,CASSLVLPTGVLYEQYF
-,TRBJ2-3,TRBD2,TRBV11-2,TGTGCCAGCAACTACCCTAGCGGGAGCTGGGCAGATACGCAGTATTTT,CASNYPSGSWADTQYF
-,TRBJ1-2,-,TRBV6-5,TGTGCCAGCGCCGACATGAAGGACTATGGCTACACCTTC,CASADMKDYGYTF
-,TRBJ1-1,TRBD1,TRBV12-3/TRBV12-4,TGTGCCAGCAGCTCCTACAGGGGTTCTGAAGCTTTCTTT,CASSSYRGSEAFF
few,TRBJ2-5,-,TRBV4-3,TGCGCCAGCAGCCAAGAAGTCAGGGTAGAGACCCAGTACTTC,CASSQEVRVETQYF
-,TRBJ1-5,TRBD1,TRBV7-8,TGTGCCAGCAGCTTAGTAGGGGGCTCGGGCCAGCCCCAGCATTTT,CASSLVGGSGQPQHF
-,TRBJ1-3,-,TRBV10-3,TGTGCCATCAGTGTGGGGCGGGGGGCCTCTGGAAACACCATATATTTT,CAISVGRGASGNTIYF
-,TRBJ2-3,-,TRBV29-1,TGCAGCGTTGGGGGGGAGGTAGATACGCAGTATTTT,CSVGGEVDTQYF
-,TRBJ1-2,-,TRBV30,TGTGCCTGGAGTGGCCCGGACACCAACTATGGCTACACCTTC,CAWSGPDTNYGYTF
-,TRBJ1-5,TRBD1,TRBV24-1,TGTGCCACCAGTCCGACAGGGCTTAGCAATCAGCCCCAGCATTTT,CATSPTGLSNQPQHF
-,TRBJ2-1,TRBD2,TRBV11-3,TGTGCCAGTTTGACTAGCGGGAGGCTCTCCAATGAGCAGTTCTTC,CASLTSGRLSNEQFF